This paragraph reports one T cell receptor (beta chain). This sample is drawn from a study of control samples from healthy donors and cancer patients. Germline V gene data show CDR1 as LGHNA and CDR2 as YSLEER. The CDR3 runs to 13 residues. V was clipped by 2 bases and J by 6 bases, with 7 bases between them. Measured with immunoSEQ multiplex PCR; TCRdb has only the in-frame clones, and not every one. The sample holds about 170,000 clones; 93% are singletons and the top ten take approximately 4%. V is TRBV4-3 and J is TRBJ2-2; no clear D gene. The specimen sequenced was blood. The clonotype comes from a woman aged 60 to 75 in good health. CDR3 DNA sequence: TGCGCCAGCAGCCAACGCTTCTCCGGGGAGCTGTTTTTT. This codes for CASSQRFSGELFF.